Presented here are 14 T cell receptor beta chains from one specimen sequenced in a study of molecular identifiers for immune sequencing clone quantification. TCRdb passed the PCR reads through MiXCR, listing each CDR3 protein once. The sample yields about 510,000 distinct CDR3 sequences, roughly 24% seen once. The sequenced sample was naive CD8+ T cells from blood, with Jurkat cell RNA spiked in. Noted subset: FACS-sorted CD8+CD4-CCR7+CD45RA+ naive T cells. Receptors originate from a human donor in good health. Some libraries in this study had Jurkat cell RNA spiked in.

Points on this clonotype: The junction and the germline gene differ at one end; a read error may be behind it. The chain links TRBV2 to TRBJ2-1; 10 bases agree with TRBD1. Per germline, CDR1 SNHLY and CDR2 FYNNEI. This CDR3 contains 15 residues. Written as DNA, the CDR3 is TGTGCCAGCAGTGAATGGACAGGGGGGTACAATGAGCAGCTCTTC. This gives the protein CASSEWTGGYNEQLF.

Details on this clonotype: Mismatch with germline at one junction end may stem from a read error. This chain connects TRBV20-1 to TRBJ2-2; D may match TRBD1 or TRBD2 (5 bases each). Germline CDR1 and CDR2: DFQATT and SNEGSKA (reference sequence). This CDR3 is 15 amino acids long. The CDR3 sequence is CSALVGVPFTGELSF. The CDR3 bases are TGCAGTGCTCTGGTGGGGGTACCCTTCACCGGGGAGCTGTCTTTT.

In regard to this clonotype: Being one base from a much bigger clone, this may be a read error. CDR3: CASSPHWPEAFF. The CDR3, as DNA: TGTGCCAGCAGCCCGCACTGGCCTGAAGCTTTCTTT. The V and J genes are TRBV7-9 and TRBJ1-1; D ambiguous. This CDR3 has 12 amino acids. CDR1 and CDR2 from the germline V gene are SEHNR and FQNEAQ (reference sequence). Trimming shortened V by 5 bases and J by 6 bases, and 10 bases separated the two germline ends.

This clonotype was seen a handful of times. The J gene is TRBJ2-7, the V gene TRBV20-1, with 10 bases identical to TRBD2. Trimming removed 0 bases from V and 2 bases from J; junction bases left unmatched: 13. This CDR3 spans 18 amino acids. The germline V gene has CDR1 DFQATT and CDR2 SNEGSKA (reference sequence). The CDR3 protein is CSARDRGLAGVSAYEQYF. The CDR3 bases are TGCAGTGCTAGAGATCGTGGGCTAGCGGGAGTGTCGGCCTACGAGCAGTACTTC.

Regarding this clonotype: A read error may account for a junction end that differs from germline. The V call is TRBV2, the J call TRBJ2-2, with D tentatively TRBD1 or TRBD2 (5 bases each). This CDR3 spans 18 amino acids. The germline CDR1 and CDR2 sequences are SNHLY and FYNNEI. Here the CDR3 DNA reads TGTGCCAGCAGTGAAGCGAAGGGGAGTAGGGTCCGGGCCGGGGTGCTGTTTTTT. Protein: CASSEAKGSRVRAGVLFF.

Note on this clonotype: A junction boundary mismatches the germline segment, possibly from a read error. The chain couples TRBV4-1 to TRBJ2-7; 9 nucleotides match TRBD1. The germline V gene has CDR1 MGHRA and CDR2 YSYEKL. This CDR3 comprises 14 residues. CDR3 sequence (DNA): TGCGCCAGCAACCAAGGTTGGACAGGGGACGAGCAGTACTTC. Protein: CASNQGWTGDEQYF.

This clonotype was seen a handful of times. The V gene is TRBV28, the J gene TRBJ2-7; D might be TRBD2 (5 bases). Germline CDR1 MDHEN, CDR2 SYDVKM. The CDR3 has 14 amino acids. Trimming removed 5 bases at V and 3 bases at J, with 14 bases between. CDR3 nucleotides: TGTGCCAGCAGTGGAGGACGGAAGATCTACGAGCAGTACTTC. It specifies CASSGGRKIYEQYF.

This sequence joins TRBV5-4 and TRBJ2-7, with a weak D call TRBD1 (6 bases). The V end lost 0 bases, the J end lost 6 bases, and 13 bases lay between the germline ends. This CDR3 region has 14 residues. Germline CDR1 is SGHNT and CDR2 is YYREEE (reference sequence). The CDR3 nucleotides are TGTGCCAGCAGCTTGGAGGGGGATGCGGTCGAGCAGTACTTC. Its translation: CASSLEGDAVEQYF. Using reference TRBV5-4 and TRBJ2-7 for the parts outside the CDR3, the full variable domain is ETGVTQSPTHLIKTRGQQVTLRCSSQSGHNTVSWYQQALGQGPQFIFQYYREEENGRGNFPPRFSGLQFPNYSSELNVNALELDDSALYLCASSLEGDAVEQYFGPGTRLTVT.

The chain links TRBV4-3 to TRBJ2-7; TRBD2 matches at 10 bases. J lost 5 bases, V lost 2 bases, and 6 bases had no gene match. The CDR3 totals 15 residues. Germline CDR1 is LGHNA and CDR2 is YSLEER. CDR3 in amino acids: CASSQSGRAGDEQYF. As DNA, the CDR3 is TGCGCCAGCAGCCAAAGCGGGAGGGCCGGTGACGAGCAGTACTTC.

Ten or more counts support this clonotype. This chain uses TRBV6-5 with TRBJ1-2; D not resolved. Between the trimmed V and J ends, which lost 8 bases and 7 bases, there was a span of 14 bases. The CDR3 covers 12 residues. Germline V lookup: CDR1 MNHEY, CDR2 SVGAGI. CDR3 amino acids: CASVTREGGYTF. The CDR3 DNA reads as TGTGCCAGCGTGACAAGGGAGGGTGGCTACACCTTC.

A word on this clonotype: This sequence may be a read error, since a much larger clone differs from it by one base. The V and J genes are TRBV27 and TRBJ2-2; TRBD1 might be the D (6 bases). V lost 5 bases and J 6 bases, leaving 10 bases between the germline ends. Germline-derived CDR1 and CDR2 are MNHEY and SMNVEV (reference sequence). The CDR3 has 13 residues. CDR3: CASSPQGAGELFF. In DNA, the CDR3 is TGTGCCAGCAGTCCACAGGGTGCCGGGGAGCTGTTTTTT.

This clonotype was picked up many times. The chain links TRBV7-2 to TRBJ2-3, with 8 bases matching TRBD2. V lost 3 bases to trimming and J lost 2 bases; unmatched junction nucleotides: 7. The CDR3 extends over 16 amino acids. Germline values: CDR1 SGHTA, CDR2 FQGNSA. CDR3 sequence: CASSFGARGATDTQYF. DNA of the CDR3: TGTGCCAGCAGCTTTGGCGCGCGGGGGGCCACAGATACGCAGTATTTT. Filled out from reference TRBV7-2 and TRBJ2-3, the complete variable domain reads GAGVSQSPSNKVTEKGKDVELRCDPISGHTALYWYRQSLGQGLEFLIYFQGNSAPDKSGLPSDRFSAERTGGSVSTLTIQRTQQEDSAVYLCASSFGARGATDTQYFGPGTRLTVL.

Concerning this clonotype: It may be a read error: a sequence one base away is much more abundant. This chain uses TRBV28 with TRBJ2-3; D not certain. Deletions cut 5 bases from V and 6 bases from J, with 12 bases between. Germline V gene data show CDR1 as MDHEN and CDR2 as SYDVKM. CDR3 length: 13 residues. The DNA of the CDR3 is TGTGCCAGCAGTCCCCAGTTGGCCGATACGCAGTATTTT. It encodes CASSPQLADTQYF.

This clonotype has only a few counts. V and J are TRBV9 and TRBJ2-5, with TRBD1 matching over 9 bases. V was pared by 2 bases and J by 2 bases, with 7 bases of the junction left unmatched. The CDR3 has 16 residues. Germline assignment: CDR1 SGDLS and CDR2 YYNGEE. The CDR3 protein is CASSVWGQGSQETQYF. The CDR3 DNA sequence: TGTGCCAGCAGCGTCTGGGGACAGGGTTCTCAAGAGACCCAGTACTTC.